The 22 T cell receptor beta chains below all came from one sample that was sequenced in a study of T cells after yellow fever vaccination. From the 5' RACE reads, TCRdb called clonotypes with MiXCR, one entry per CDR3 protein. The sample includes almost 600,000 distinct CDR3 sequences, roughly 13% of them seen just once. The sample was PBMCs, taken on the day of the yellow fever booster vaccination. These receptor sequences come from a man aged 25 to 40 who received the YFV17D yellow fever vaccine.

Here the CDR3 DNA reads TGTGCCATCAGCCTGACTAGCGGGGACAATGAGCAGTTCTTC. Amino acids: CAISLTSGDNEQFF. The rearrangement links TRBV10-3 to TRBJ2-1; TRBD2 matches 11 bases. In germline, CDR1 is ENHRY, CDR2 SYGVKD. The V segment lost 6 bases and the J segment 5 bases; nucleotides outside the gene matches: 3. CDR3 length: 14 amino acids.

This clonotype came up a few times. The chain uses TRBV6-6 and TRBJ1-1; TRBD1 matches 7 bases. Per germline, CDR1 MNHNY and CDR2 SVGAGI (reference sequence). The CDR3 extends over 13 amino acids. Trimming took 7 bases from V and 5 from J; bases not matched to a gene: 7. The CDR3 protein is CASNPGGRTEAFF. For the CDR3, the DNA is TGTGCCAGCAACCCAGGGGGGAGGACTGAAGCTTTCTTT.

The rearrangement uses TRBV5-4 and TRBJ2-1, with 13 bases lining up with TRBD2. With V trimmed by 2 bases and J by 0 bases, 5 bases remained unmatched. Germline-derived CDR1 and CDR2 are SGHNT and YYREEE (reference sequence). This CDR3 has 18 amino acids. CDR3 sequence (DNA): TGTGCCAGCAGCTTTGGGACTAGCGGGATTAGCTCCTACAATGAGCAGTTCTTC. Protein sequence: CASSFGTSGISSYNEQFF.

The chain recombines TRBV6-6 with TRBJ2-3; D ambiguous. V gave up 1 base and J gave up 4 bases, with 3 bases separating them. The CDR3 spans 12 residues. The germline gives CDR1 MNHNY, CDR2 SVGAGI (reference sequence). CDR3 in amino acids: CASSYFADTQYF. CDR3 nucleotides: TGTGCCAGCAGTTACTTTGCAGATACGCAGTATTTT.

This clonotype has more than one count but fewer than ten. The chain recombines TRBV10-3 with TRBJ2-7, with D possibly being TRBD2 (5 bases). Germline V gene sequence: CDR1 ENHRY, CDR2 SYGVKD. The CDR3 loop spans 15 amino acids. Trimming shortened V by 0 bases and J by 0 bases, and 9 bases separated the two germline ends. The CDR3 DNA sequence: TGTGCCATCAGTGAGTCGACTATGAGCTCCTACGAGCAGTACTTC. Its translation: CAISESTMSSYEQYF.

This chain joins TRBV11-2 and TRBJ1-1, with 9 bases aligning to TRBD1. The germline V gene encodes CDR1 SGHAT and CDR2 FQNNGV. The V and J ends lost 5 bases and 5 bases, in that order; junction bases with no gene match: 9. CDR3 length equals 15 residues. CDR3 nucleotide sequence: TGTGCCAGCAGCCCGTGGACAGGGGAGGGGACTGAAGCTTTCTTT. Encoded protein: CASSPWTGEGTEAFF.

This rearrangement joins TRBV7-9 to TRBJ2-1, with TRBD2 matching over 7 bases. Trimming removed 7 bases from V and 7 bases from J; junction bases left unmatched: 13. The germline CDR1 and CDR2 sequences are SEHNR and FQNEAQ (reference sequence). The length of the CDR3 is 15 residues. This CDR3 is CASTRVAGEGNEQFF. DNA of the CDR3: TGTGCCAGCACCCGGGTTGCGGGAGAGGGTAATGAGCAGTTCTTC.

This clonotype was counted between two and nine times. This chain joins TRBV6-1 and TRBJ2-2; TRBD1 aligns across 9 bases. This CDR3 has 15 amino acids. The V gene end was trimmed by 4 bases and the J gene end by 5 bases; junction bases not matched to a gene: 5. Germline V gene sequence: CDR1 MNHNS, CDR2 SASEGT. The CDR3 is CASSGGQGTTGELFF. The CDR3 coding sequence is TGTGCCAGCAGTGGCGGACAGGGGACGACCGGGGAGCTGTTTTTT.

This rearrangement joins TRBV29-1 to TRBJ2-2; D possibly corresponds to TRBD2 (6 bases). Trimming removed 4 bases at V and 5 bases at J, with 14 bases between. The CDR3 is 14 amino acids. The germline gives CDR1 SQVTM, CDR2 ANQGSEA. CDR3 region: CSVASARGTGELFF. The CDR3 region has the DNA TGCAGCGTTGCGTCCGCACGGGGGACCGGGGAGCTGTTTTTT.

The chain couples TRBV6-2 or TRBV6-3 to TRBJ1-5, with no clear D. Trimming stripped 0 bases from V and 3 bases from J, with 9 bases between. The germline gives CDR1 MNHEY, CDR2 SVGEGT. The CDR3 contains 15 residues. CDR3 in DNA: TGTGCCAGCAGTTACTCCTCAGGTCACAATCAGCCCCAGCATTTT. This gives the protein CASSYSSGHNQPQHF.

The CDR3 here is CSGKSPGLNTQYF. Written as DNA, the CDR3 is TGCAGTGGTAAAAGCCCTGGACTGAATACGCAGTATTTT. The chain recombines TRBV20-1 with TRBJ2-3; D possibly corresponds to TRBD2 (5 bases). CDR3 length equals 13 residues. Germline assignment: CDR1 DFQATT and CDR2 SNEGSKA (reference sequence). V was cut by 7 bases and J by 7 bases, with 18 bases left in between.

As DNA, the CDR3 is TGTGCCAGCTCCCCCAGGTGGGACACAGATACGCAGTATTTT. Its translation: CASSPRWDTDTQYF. The rearrangement uses TRBV18 and TRBJ2-3; D not certain. V gave up 6 bases and J gave up 2 bases, with 12 bases separating them. Germline assignment: CDR1 KGHSH and CDR2 LQKENI. The length of the CDR3 is 14 residues.

CDR3 loop: CASSLQAGGLFLTSGANVLTF. As DNA, the CDR3 is TGCGCCAGCAGCCTGCAGGCGGGAGGCCTCTTCTTAACCTCTGGGGCCAACGTCCTGACTTTC. The chain recombines TRBV4-1 with TRBJ2-6, with 8 bases identical to TRBD2. From germline, CDR1 is MGHRA and CDR2 YSYEKL. V was pared by 4 bases and J by 0 bases, with 17 bases of the junction left unmatched. The CDR3 runs to 21 residues.

This clonotype has a handful of counts. The J gene is TRBJ2-2, the V gene TRBV7-8; 7 bases fit TRBD2. CDR1 is SGHVS, CDR2 FQNEAQ, per germline. The CDR3 is 16 residues long. V lost 8 bases to trimming and J lost 4 bases; unmatched junction nucleotides: 13. The chain's CDR3 is CASEGSSGTGTGELFF. CDR3 DNA sequence: TGTGCCAGCGAGGGATCAAGCGGGACGGGCACCGGGGAGCTGTTTTTT.

This chain joins TRBV6-1 and TRBJ2-3; 11 nucleotides agree with TRBD2. The CDR3 has 16 residues. Trimming took 6 bases from V and 2 from J; bases not matched to a gene: 7. Germline V gives CDR1 MNHNS, CDR2 SASEGT. The DNA of the CDR3 is TGTGCCAGCAGGGTGGGACTAGCGGAAAACACAGATACGCAGTATTTT. This sequence encodes CASRVGLAENTDTQYF.

The chain combines TRBV29-1 with TRBJ2-3; D is unresolved. Trimming left V 4 bases short and J 5 bases short, with 13 bases between. The V gene's germline CDR1 is SQVTM and CDR2 ANQGSEA. This CDR3 is 13 amino acids long. For the CDR3, the DNA is TGCAGCGTTGGGGAAACGGTTAGAGATACGCAGTATTTT. Translation: CSVGETVRDTQYF.

This chain uses TRBV18 with TRBJ2-1; the match to TRBD1 covers 7 bases. The length of the CDR3 is 16 residues. Trimming removed 5 bases from V and 6 bases from J; junction bases left unmatched: 13. CDR1 and CDR2 (germline): KGHSH, LQKENI. The CDR3 DNA reads as TGTGCCAGCTCAACGCTAACCGGGACAGACCTCAATGAGCAGTTCTTC. It translates to CASSTLTGTDLNEQFF.

The rearrangement joins TRBV4-2 to TRBJ2-1; TRBD2 matches at 10 bases. V shed 5 bases, J shed 6 bases, and the junction held 13 bases outside the gene matches. Germline V gene data show CDR1 as LGHNA and CDR2 as YNFKEQ. This CDR3 is built from 17 residues. CDR3 DNA: TGTGCCAGCAGCTCAAGAGCTGGGAGCGGGAGGGCCAATGAGCAGTTCTTC. It encodes CASSSRAGSGRANEQFF.

Only a few counts were recorded for this clonotype. The chain is built from TRBV27 and TRBJ2-3; D call uncertain. CDR3 length equals 14 residues. CDR1 and CDR2 from the germline V gene are MNHEY and SMNVEV (reference sequence). The V gene lost 6 bases and the J gene lost 2 bases, with 12 bases spanning the gap. Here the CDR3 reads CASRPLGSTDTQYF. CDR3 sequence (DNA): TGTGCCAGCAGACCTCTAGGGTCCACAGATACGCAGTATTTT.

Only a few counts were recorded for this clonotype. V is TRBV19 and J is TRBJ2-7; D is possibly TRBD1 (6 bases). Trimming left V 5 bases short and J 2 bases short, with 16 bases between. The CDR3 has 15 amino acids. CDR1 and CDR2 from the germline V gene are LNHDA and SQIVND (reference sequence). CDR3 bases: TGTGCCAGTAGTGCGACGAGGGACACACCCTACGAGCAGTACTTC. As protein: CASSATRDTPYEQYF.

The DNA of the CDR3 is TGTGCCAGCAGCCCATGGACAGGGGGTCGCTCTGGAAACACCATATATTTT. Its protein is CASSPWTGGRSGNTIYF. The chain employs TRBV5-4 and TRBJ1-3; 10 bases agree with TRBD1. Germline CDR1 reads SGHNT; CDR2 reads YYREEE (reference sequence). The CDR3 length is 17 residues. The V segment lost 4 bases and the J segment 0 bases; nucleotides outside the gene matches: 7.

This clonotype has just a few counts. The V gene is TRBV19, the J gene TRBJ1-4, with D uncertain. Germline CDR1 and CDR2: LNHDA and SQIVND (reference sequence). V was pared by 4 bases and J by 0 bases, with 12 bases between. The CDR3 has 16 amino acids. The CDR3 is CASSTITVATNEKLFF. The CDR3 nucleotides read TGTGCCAGTAGTACCATCACGGTTGCAACTAATGAAAAACTGTTTTTT.